This T cell receptor (beta chain) was found in a study of T cell responses to AZD1222 COVID-19 vaccine (dated by TCRdb to about 2021). Regarding the complete study: AZD1222 recipients whose second dose came at about 4 weeks and those whose second dose came at about 12 weeks were combined into one group, since spike-specific TCR depth and breadth did not differ between the two schedules. TCR sequencing covered fewer than 250 trial participants: nearly 210 given two doses of AZD1222 and approximately 26 given two doses of MenACWY control vaccine. Trial participants were enrolled by age into subgroups of 18-55, 56-69 and 70-plus years, and roughly 160, 29 and 62 TCR-sequenced participants, respectively, were included in these subgroups. General study outcomes and caveats: In the small 56-69-year group, the increase in depth fell short of significance, most likely because of low power. Conclusions about previously exposed vaccinees are limited because only six or seven AZD1222 recipients were SARS-CoV-2 seropositive at baseline. The vaccine-associated CD4 TCRs covered the entire spike protein, and the dominant responses fell in regions 160-218 and 743-854. After two AZD1222 doses, spike-specific TCR breadth and depth were significantly higher than at day 0 and than in MenACWY recipients. Because no samples from the day 14 peak response were available, repertoires could be characterized only after the peak T cell response. Participants were mostly white British, with more females than males. The authors suggested clonal diversity may have been underestimated. Reportedly, almost half of the unique spike-specific TCRs recognized epitopes lying outside the regions that are mutated in the B.1.351 and B.1.1.7 variants.

This specimen's time point label, interpreted: baseline before first vaccination. The vaccinee samples were drawn from two UK trials, COV001 and COV002, one of which was a single-blind randomized controlled phase 2/3 trial testing AZD1222 (ChAdOx1 nCoV-19) in healthy adults. Trial participant PBMC samples were collected at day 0 and day 28 after the second dose for TCRbeta chain sequencing. Turning to this clone: Its antigen is not yet known. No much larger clonotype is one base removed from it; base qualities were not supplied.

The CDR3 regions of human TCRbeta chains were subjected to immunosequencing. In the source study's methods: TCRs in the repertoires were compared against a reference library of SARS-CoV-2-specific TCRs that had been generated with the MIRA antigen-specificity platform. Breadth was defined as the fraction of unique TCRs that were SARS-CoV-2-associated. Depth was defined as the fraction of total T cells that were SARS-CoV-2-associated. Using the MIRA data, every spike-specific TCR was mapped to the spike region that the TCR reacted to and assigned to either a CD4 or a CD8 class. Log10-transformed breadth and depth values were compared by one-way ANOVA with Sidak's multiple comparisons tests. TCRdb took this table from immuneACCESS and kept in-frame rearrangements with V and J called. Such tables lack part of the clones; where checked against another copy, unresolved V genes explain under half of the gap, and the rest is unexplained. V, J and clone size are taken as reported in that table, and D and trimming were inferred from the DNA itself. For this sample the table gives about 210,000 clones, of which roughly 92% were detected only once. Of the sample, 1% to 1.5% is held by the ten largest clones.

The sequence was obtained from an adult in good health. The source material was peripheral blood, sampled on day 0 of AZD1222 vaccination.

The CDR3 protein sequence reads: CASSLTSGEQYF. The nucleotide sequence is given as TGTGCCAGCAGCCTAACTAGCGGGGAGCAGTACTTC. This receptor chain uses TRBV3-1 (or the pseudogene TRBV3-2) and TRBJ2-7; 9 junctional bases match TRBD2. The CDR3 sequence holds 12 residues, the cysteine and phenylalanine included. The only DNA kept is the CDR3, 36 bases in frame from the first base. Here V drops 4 bases and J drops 7 bases, and the junction holds 2 bases not matched to any gene. CDR1 and CDR2 are drawn from the germline V gene (reference sequence): LGHDT, YNNKEL.